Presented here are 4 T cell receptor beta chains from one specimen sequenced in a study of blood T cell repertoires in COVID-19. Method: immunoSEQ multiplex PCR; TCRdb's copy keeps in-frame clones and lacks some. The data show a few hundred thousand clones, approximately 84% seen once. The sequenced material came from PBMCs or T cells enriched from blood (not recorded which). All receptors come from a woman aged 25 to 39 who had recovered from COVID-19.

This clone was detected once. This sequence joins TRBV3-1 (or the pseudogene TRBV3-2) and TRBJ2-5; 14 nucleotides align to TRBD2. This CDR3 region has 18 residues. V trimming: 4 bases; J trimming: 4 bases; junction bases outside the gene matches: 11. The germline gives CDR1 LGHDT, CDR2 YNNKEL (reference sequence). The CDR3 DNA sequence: TGTGCCAGCAGCCGATCCGGGACTAGCGGGAGATGGGGAGAGACCCAGTACTTC. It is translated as CASSRSGTSGRWGETQYF.

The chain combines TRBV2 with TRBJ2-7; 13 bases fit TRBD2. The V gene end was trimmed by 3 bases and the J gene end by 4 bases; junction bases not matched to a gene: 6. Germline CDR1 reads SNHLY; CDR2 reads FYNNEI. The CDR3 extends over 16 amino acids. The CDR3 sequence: CASSEGLAGFGYEQYF. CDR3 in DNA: TGTGCCAGCAGTGAGGGACTAGCGGGATTCGGTTACGAGCAGTACTTC. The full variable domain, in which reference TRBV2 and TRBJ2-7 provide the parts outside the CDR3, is EPEVTQTPSHQVTQMGQEVILRCVPISNHLYFYWYRQILGQKVEFLVSFYNNEISEKSEIFDDQFSVERPDGSNFTLKIRSTKLEDSAMYFCASSEGLAGFGYEQYFGPGTRLTVT.

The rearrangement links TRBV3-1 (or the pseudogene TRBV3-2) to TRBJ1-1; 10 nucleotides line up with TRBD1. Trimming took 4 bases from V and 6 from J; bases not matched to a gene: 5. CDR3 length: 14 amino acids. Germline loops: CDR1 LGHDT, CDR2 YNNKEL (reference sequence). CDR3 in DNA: TGTGCCAGCAGCCGGGACAGGGGTTTGTCTGAAGCTTTCTTT. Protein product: CASSRDRGLSEAFF.

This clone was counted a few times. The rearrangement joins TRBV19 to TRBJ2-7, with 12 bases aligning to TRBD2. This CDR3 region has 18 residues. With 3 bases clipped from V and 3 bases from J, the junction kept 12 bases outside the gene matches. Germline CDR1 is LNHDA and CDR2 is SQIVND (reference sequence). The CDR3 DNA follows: TGTGCCAGTAGTATTCCGGGACTAGCGGGCCCCTCGGTCTACGAGCAGTACTTC. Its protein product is CASSIPGLAGPSVYEQYF.